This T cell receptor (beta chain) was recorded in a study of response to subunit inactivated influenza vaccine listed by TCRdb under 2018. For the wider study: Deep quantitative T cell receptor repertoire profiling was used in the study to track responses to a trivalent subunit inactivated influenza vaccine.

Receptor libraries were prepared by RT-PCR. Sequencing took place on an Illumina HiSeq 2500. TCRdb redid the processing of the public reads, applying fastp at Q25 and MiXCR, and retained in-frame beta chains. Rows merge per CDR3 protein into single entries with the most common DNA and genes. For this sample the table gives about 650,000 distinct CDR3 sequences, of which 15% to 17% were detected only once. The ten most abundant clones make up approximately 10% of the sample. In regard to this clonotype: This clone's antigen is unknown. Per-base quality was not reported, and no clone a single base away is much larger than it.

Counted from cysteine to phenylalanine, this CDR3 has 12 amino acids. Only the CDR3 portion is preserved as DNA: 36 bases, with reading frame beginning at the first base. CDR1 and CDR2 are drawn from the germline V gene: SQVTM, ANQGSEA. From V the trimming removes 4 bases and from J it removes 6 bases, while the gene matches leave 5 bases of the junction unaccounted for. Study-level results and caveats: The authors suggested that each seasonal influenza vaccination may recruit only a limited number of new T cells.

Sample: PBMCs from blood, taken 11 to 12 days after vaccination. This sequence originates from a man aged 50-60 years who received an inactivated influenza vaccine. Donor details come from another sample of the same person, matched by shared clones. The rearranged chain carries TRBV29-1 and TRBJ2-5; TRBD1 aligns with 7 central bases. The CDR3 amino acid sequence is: CSVGQGSKTQYF. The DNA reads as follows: TGCAGCGTTGGACAGGGATCGAAGACCCAGTACTTC.